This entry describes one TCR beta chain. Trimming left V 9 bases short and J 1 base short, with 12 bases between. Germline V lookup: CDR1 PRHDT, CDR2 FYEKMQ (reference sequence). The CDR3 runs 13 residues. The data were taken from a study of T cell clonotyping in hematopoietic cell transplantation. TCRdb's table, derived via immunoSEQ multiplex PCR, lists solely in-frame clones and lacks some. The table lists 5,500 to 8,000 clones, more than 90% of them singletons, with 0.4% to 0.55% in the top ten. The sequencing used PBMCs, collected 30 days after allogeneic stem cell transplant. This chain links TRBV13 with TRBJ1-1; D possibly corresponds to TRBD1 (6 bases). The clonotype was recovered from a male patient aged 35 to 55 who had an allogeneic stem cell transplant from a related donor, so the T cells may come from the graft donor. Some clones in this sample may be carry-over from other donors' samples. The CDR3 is CARRQATNTEAFF. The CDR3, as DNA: TGTGCCAGGAGACAGGCCACGAACACTGAAGCTTTCTTT.